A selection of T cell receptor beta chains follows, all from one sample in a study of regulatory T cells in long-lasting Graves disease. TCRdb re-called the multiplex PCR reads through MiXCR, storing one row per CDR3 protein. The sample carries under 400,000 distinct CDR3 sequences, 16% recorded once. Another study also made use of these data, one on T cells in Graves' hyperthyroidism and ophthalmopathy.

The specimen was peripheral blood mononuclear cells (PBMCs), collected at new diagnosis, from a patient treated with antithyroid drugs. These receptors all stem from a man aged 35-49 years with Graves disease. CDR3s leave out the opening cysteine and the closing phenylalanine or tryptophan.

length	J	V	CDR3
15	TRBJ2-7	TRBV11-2	ASSLDQRGPFSYEQY
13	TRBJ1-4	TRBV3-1	ASSQESIGFEKLF
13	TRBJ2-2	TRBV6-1	ASHKRLAGTGELF
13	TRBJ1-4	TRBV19	ASSETGTADEKLF
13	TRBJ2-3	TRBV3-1	ASSQVGSGTDTQY
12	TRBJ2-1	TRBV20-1	SASGAFSYNEQF
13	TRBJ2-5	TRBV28	ASSLLGGGVETQY
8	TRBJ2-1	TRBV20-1	SAELDEQF
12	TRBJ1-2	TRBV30	AWSAPGMSGGYT
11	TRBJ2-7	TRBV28	ASSSRVPYEQY
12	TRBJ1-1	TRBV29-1	SVPPTGGITEAF
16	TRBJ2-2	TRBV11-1	ASSWGTGRPGHTGELF
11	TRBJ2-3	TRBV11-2	ASSLLRVHTQY
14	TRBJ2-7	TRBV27	ASSLKLGSSSYEQY
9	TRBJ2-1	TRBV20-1	SARALREQF
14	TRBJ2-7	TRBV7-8	ASSLALSPHAYEQY
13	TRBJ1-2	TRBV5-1	ASSLASGENYGYT
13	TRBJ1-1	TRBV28	ASMGQGFMNTEAF
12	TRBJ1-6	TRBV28	ASRPGGLNSPLH
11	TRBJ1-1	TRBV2	ASSVSRGAEAF
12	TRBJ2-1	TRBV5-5	ASSSLSGQGEVF
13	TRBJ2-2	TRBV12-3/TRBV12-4	ASSSTGGLSGELF
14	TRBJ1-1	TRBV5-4	ASSFDRGVGSTEAF
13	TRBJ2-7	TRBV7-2	ASSLGLAYTYEQY
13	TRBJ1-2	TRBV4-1	ASSQGVTGIYGYT
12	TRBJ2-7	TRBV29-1	SVEESTSSYEQY
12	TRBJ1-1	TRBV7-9	ASSWSDRDTEAF
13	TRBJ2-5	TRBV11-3	ASSLGGPLQETQY
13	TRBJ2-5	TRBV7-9	ASSLDGGLQETQY
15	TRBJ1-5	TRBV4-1	ASSQDSWSDYNQPQH
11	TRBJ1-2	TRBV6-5	ASSYARTGGYT
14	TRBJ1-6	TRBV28	ASTKQGFSYNSPLH
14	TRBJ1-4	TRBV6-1	ASGGNSPESNEKLF
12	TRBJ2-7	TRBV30	ACSHPRAAYEQY
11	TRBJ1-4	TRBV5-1	ASSLGQAEKLF
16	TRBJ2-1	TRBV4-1	ASSQGTPTSGKNNEQF
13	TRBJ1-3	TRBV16	ASSQSGSSGNTIY
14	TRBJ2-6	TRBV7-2	ASSRDRVSGANVLT
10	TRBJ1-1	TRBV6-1	ASSPGQGRAF
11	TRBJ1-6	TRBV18	ASSTDYNSPLH
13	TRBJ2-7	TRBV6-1	ASSITSTGEDEQY
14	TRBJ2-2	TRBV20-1	SARGEVGGLHGELF
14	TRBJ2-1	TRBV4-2	ASSQVVSGGINEQF
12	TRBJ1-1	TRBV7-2	ASSDLTGNTEAF
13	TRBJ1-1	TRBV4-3	ASSQGTGLNTEAF
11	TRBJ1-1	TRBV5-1	ASRSGTGTEAF
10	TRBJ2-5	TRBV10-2	ASSPSSQAQY
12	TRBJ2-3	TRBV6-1	ASRDRGLADTQY
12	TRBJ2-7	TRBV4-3	ASSQESHSYEQY
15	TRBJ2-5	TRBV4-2	ASSQLTSGGIQETQY
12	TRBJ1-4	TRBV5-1	ASSTRGFDEKLF
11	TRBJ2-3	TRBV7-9	ASSGAGTDTQY
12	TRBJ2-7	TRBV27	ASSLPGRYYEQY
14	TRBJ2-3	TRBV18	ASSPGSPGMRDTQY
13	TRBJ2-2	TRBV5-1	ASSFRGEGTGELF
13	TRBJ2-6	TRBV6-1	ASSHAGDGANVLT
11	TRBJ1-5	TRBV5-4	ASSSGPTGNQH
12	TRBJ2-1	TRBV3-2	ASSQGAGNNEQF
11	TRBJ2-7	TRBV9	ASSGGTALEQY